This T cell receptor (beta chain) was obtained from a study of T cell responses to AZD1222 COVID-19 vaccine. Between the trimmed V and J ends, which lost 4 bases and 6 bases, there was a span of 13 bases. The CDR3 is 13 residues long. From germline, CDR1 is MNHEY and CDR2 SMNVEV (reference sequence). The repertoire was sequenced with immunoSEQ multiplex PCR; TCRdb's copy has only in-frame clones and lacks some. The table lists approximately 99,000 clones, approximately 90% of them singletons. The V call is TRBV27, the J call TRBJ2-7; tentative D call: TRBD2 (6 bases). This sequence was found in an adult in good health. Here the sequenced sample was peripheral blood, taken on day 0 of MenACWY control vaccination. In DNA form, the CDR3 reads TGTGCCAGCAGTTCCGGGACTTGGCTCGAGCAGTACTTC. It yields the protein CASSSGTWLEQYF.